Listed below are T cell receptor beta chains from one sample, sequenced in a study of blood T cell repertoires in COVID-19. The data were produced by immunoSEQ multiplex PCR, yet TCRdb's version contains in-frame clones alone and is incomplete. The table lists 200,000 or so clones, 88% of them singletons. The sequencing sample was made of PBMCs or T cells enriched from blood (not recorded which). The receptor set was obtained from a woman aged 25 to 45 who had been exposed to COVID-19. Both conserved end residues are part of each CDR3. D genes are given only for firm matches. Clone size is shown for a subset of rows, as once, few, many or a class of expanded clone.

d_call	v_call	clone_size	j_call	cdr3_aa	cdr3_nt
TRBD1	TRBV6-1	-	TRBJ1-5	CASSEGTGGGQPQHF	TGTGCCAGCAGTGAAGGGACAGGGGGGGGTCAGCCCCAGCATTTT
TRBD1	TRBV4-1	-	TRBJ1-1	CASSPKSTRTGSLLGTEAFF	TGCGCCAGCAGCCCAAAGTCGACTAGGACAGGTTCGTTATTAGGCACTGAAGCTTTCTTT
TRBD2	TRBV18	-	TRBJ2-3	CASSPGLAGVVAPDTQYF	TGTGCCAGCTCACCAGGGCTAGCGGGAGTCGTAGCCCCAGATACGCAGTATTTT
-	TRBV6-5	-	TRBJ2-4	CASSTDRKNIQYF	TGTGCCAGCAGCACCGACAGAAAAAACATTCAGTACTTC
-	TRBV24-1	-	TRBJ1-1	CATSGGGGNGAFF	TGTGCCACCAGTGGAGGTGGGGGGAATGGAGCTTTCTTT
-	TRBV29-1	once	TRBJ1-2	CSVEGRGGYTF	TGCAGCGTTGAAGGCAGGGGCGGCTACACCTTC
-	TRBV28	-	TRBJ1-1	CASSSQGPNTEAFF	TGTGCCAGCAGTTCGCAGGGGCCGAACACTGAAGCTTTCTTT
TRBD2	TRBV9	once	TRBJ2-7	CASSPGLAVYEQYF	TGTGCCAGCAGCCCCGGACTAGCAGTCTACGAGCAGTACTTC
TRBD2	TRBV27	-	TRBJ2-3	CASSKYVLAGLDTQYF	TGTGCCAGCAGTAAATATGTCCTAGCGGGATTAGATACGCAGTATTTT
TRBD2	TRBV6-5	-	TRBJ2-7	CASSPISGGSYEQYF	TGTGCCAGCAGTCCTATATCGGGGGGCTCCTACGAGCAGTACTTC
TRBD1	TRBV4-1	once	TRBJ2-7	CASSQDGTGGPYF	TGCGCCAGCAGCCAAGACGGGACAGGGGGACCGTACTTC
TRBD1	TRBV5-1	-	TRBJ2-2	CASNPSGTGLLANTGELFF	TGCGCCAGCAACCCTTCCGGGACAGGGTTGTTAGCGAACACCGGGGAGCTGTTTTTT
-	TRBV5-4	-	TRBJ2-2	CASSLGHRNTGELFF	TGTGCCAGCAGCTTGGGACACAGGAACACCGGGGAGCTGTTTTTT
TRBD2	TRBV30	-	TRBJ2-2	CAWSGPGTRTTGELFF	TGTGCCTGGAGTGGCCCCGGGACTAGGACGACCGGGGAGCTGTTTTTT
TRBD1	TRBV10-1	-	TRBJ1-6	CASRLTTGDPTLHF	TGCGCCAGCAGATTAACCACAGGGGACCCAACCCTCCACTTT
-	TRBV19	-	TRBJ1-3	CASSIQGTSGNTIYF	TGTGCCAGTAGTATTCAGGGAACTTCTGGAAACACCATATATTTT
TRBD1	TRBV19	-	TRBJ1-3	CASSQTGTGNTIYF	TGTGCCAGTAGCCAGACAGGGACTGGAAACACCATATATTTT
TRBD2	TRBV15	-	TRBJ2-1	CATSRATSGYYNEQFF	TGTGCCACCAGCAGAGCCACTAGCGGGTACTACAATGAGCAGTTCTTC
TRBD2	TRBV6-1	-	TRBJ2-7	CASSEPTSERDEQYF	TGTGCCAGCAGTGAACCGACTAGCGAACGTGACGAGCAGTACTTC
-	TRBV7-9	-	TRBJ1-3	CASSLASGSGNTIYF	TGTGCCAGCAGCTTAGCCTCCGGCTCTGGAAACACCATATATTTT
-	TRBV2	-	TRBJ2-7	CASRRSGGSYEQYF	TGTGCCAGCAGGAGGTCCGGCGGCTCCTACGAGCAGTACTTC
-	TRBV2	-	TRBJ1-1	CASSEPSGQMNTEAFF	TGTGCCAGCAGTGAACCTTCAGGACAAATGAACACTGAAGCTTTCTTT
-	TRBV2	-	TRBJ2-7	CASREEFKGEQYF	TGTGCCAGCAGAGAGGAGTTTAAGGGGGAGCAGTACTTC
TRBD2	TRBV9	-	TRBJ2-3	CASSVVWGGTTDTQYF	TGTGCCAGCAGCGTAGTCTGGGGGGGTACCACAGATACGCAGTATTTT
-	TRBV2	-	TRBJ2-1	CASSSLSYNEQFF	TGTGCCAGCAGTTCGCTATCCTACAATGAGCAGTTCTTC
-	TRBV18	-	TRBJ2-3	CASSPSRTDTQYF	TGTGCCAGCTCACCGAGCCGCACAGATACGCAGTATTTT
-	TRBV15	-	TRBJ2-5	CATSRGRREQETQYF	TGTGCCACCAGCAGAGGGCGGCGGGAACAAGAGACCCAGTACTTC
-	TRBV19	-	TRBJ2-7	CASSMAKTYEQYF	TGTGCCAGTAGTATGGCCAAGACCTACGAGCAGTACTTC
-	TRBV9	-	TRBJ2-3	CASSVGTGRPDTQYF	TGTGCCAGCAGCGTTGGAACGGGAAGGCCAGATACGCAGTATTTT
TRBD2	TRBV4-2	-	TRBJ2-7	CASSRTSDPPYEQYF	TGTGCCAGCAGCCGGACTAGCGATCCTCCCTACGAGCAGTACTTC
TRBD2	TRBV9	-	TRBJ2-1	CASSSGTSGENEQFF	TGTGCCAGCAGCTCGGGGACTAGCGGGGAAAATGAGCAGTTCTTC
-	TRBV3-1/TRBV3-2	-	TRBJ2-6	CASSHVPGVAGANVLTF	TGTGCCAGCAGCCACGTTCCGGGAGTGGCTGGGGCCAACGTCCTGACTTTC
-	TRBV6-5	-	TRBJ2-2	CASPRPWDTGELFF	TGTGCCAGCCCGAGGCCCTGGGACACCGGGGAGCTGTTTTTT
-	TRBV27	-	TRBJ1-5	CASSFGGASNQPQHF	TGTGCCAGCAGTTTTGGAGGGGCAAGCAATCAGCCCCAGCATTTT
TRBD1	TRBV19	once	TRBJ1-2	CASGTGIYGYTF	TGTGCCAGTGGGACAGGGATATATGGCTACACCTTC